These 23 T cell receptor beta chains came from one sample sequenced in a study of T-cell reconstitution after alpha-beta-depleted transplantation in children. Library preparation (for TCRbeta) was performed with unique molecular identifiers. MiXCR was run by TCRdb on the PCR reads, yielding one entry per CDR3 protein. The table has some 830,000 distinct CDR3 sequences, 15% to 20% seen once. Sequenced here: PBMCs, mostly from graft donor cells, sampled 360 days after TCRalphabeta/CD19-depleted stem cell transplant. The receptors were gathered from a male patient younger than 18 who had a stem cell transplant for acute lymphoblastic leukemia, so the T cells may come from the graft donor.

There are a few counts of this clonotype. The chain links TRBV6-2 or TRBV6-3 to TRBJ2-7, with 15 bases lining up with TRBD2. V was pared by 6 bases and J by 0 bases, with 9 bases of the junction left unmatched. Per the germline V gene, CDR1 is MNHEY and CDR2 is SVGEGT. The CDR3 runs 18 residues. CDR3 in DNA: TGTGCCAGCAGGCGCCGCGGACTAGCGGGAGGGAGCTCCTACGAGCAGTACTTC. This sequence encodes CASRRRGLAGGSSYEQYF.

This clonotype was detected ten times or more. The gene calls are TRBV10-3 and TRBJ1-2; 12 nucleotides align to TRBD1. The CDR3 totals 15 residues. CDR1 is ENHRY and CDR2 is SYGVKD in the germline V gene. Trimming cost V 11 bases and J 3 bases; bases outside gene matches: 10. CDR3 residues: CAAKGDRGHDYGYTF. Written as DNA, the CDR3 is TGTGCCGCTAAAGGGGACAGGGGGCACGACTATGGCTACACCTTC.

This sequence joins TRBV7-9 and TRBJ2-7; D is possibly TRBD1 (6 bases). Germline CDR1 and CDR2: SEHNR and FQNEAQ (reference sequence). This CDR3 is 17 amino acids long. The ends were cut back, 5 bases at V and 0 bases at J, with 20 bases in the middle. CDR3 in amino acids: CASSRSSGTPSSYEQYF. CDR3 DNA sequence: TGTGCCAGCAGCCGCTCAAGTGGGACACCGAGCTCCTACGAGCAGTACTTC.

The V and J genes are TRBV29-1 and TRBJ2-3; no definite D call. V was pared by 6 bases and J by 6 bases, with 19 bases between. Germline CDR1 and CDR2: SQVTM and ANQGSEA. The CDR3 spans 14 residues. CDR3 residues: CSVVPFVRLDTQYF. The CDR3 bases are TGCAGCGTGGTCCCCTTTGTCCGTTTGGATACGCAGTATTTT.

V is TRBV7-2 and J is TRBJ2-7, with 8 bases identical to TRBD2. With V trimmed by 2 bases and J by 4 bases, 10 bases remained unmatched. The CDR3 consists of 16 residues. Germline assignment: CDR1 SGHTA and CDR2 FQGNSA. CDR3 DNA sequence: TGTGCCAGCAGCTTACCCGGCGGGAGGACCGAATACGAGCAGTACTTC. This codes for CASSLPGGRTEYEQYF.

This clonotype was detected only a few times. This chain uses TRBV2 with TRBJ2-1; 9 bases line up with TRBD2. This CDR3 has 15 amino acids. Germline V gene sequence: CDR1 SNHLY, CDR2 FYNNEI. The V segment lost 3 bases and the J segment 6 bases; nucleotides outside the gene matches: 6. CDR3: CASSDMREGGNEQFF. In DNA form, the CDR3 reads TGTGCCAGCAGTGACATGCGGGAGGGAGGCAATGAGCAGTTCTTC.

This clonotype was counted a few times. This chain uses TRBV20-1 with TRBJ2-1; perhaps TRBD2 as D (9 bases). Trimming shortened V by 6 bases and J by 0 bases, and 18 bases separated the two germline ends. Germline loops: CDR1 DFQATT, CDR2 SNEGSKA (reference sequence). This CDR3 region has 16 residues. In DNA, the CDR3 is TGCAGTGCCCACAGGGGGACTAGCCTCTCCTACAATGAGCAGTTCTTC. It translates to CSAHRGTSLSYNEQFF.

This clonotype appeared a single time. The rearrangement links TRBV30 to TRBJ2-7, with 7 bases matching TRBD1. In germline, CDR1 is GTSNPN, CDR2 SVGIG (reference sequence). The CDR3 has 12 amino acids. After removal of 4 bases from V and 4 bases from J, the junction contained 4 bases not matched to a gene. CDR3 in DNA: TGTGCCTGGAAGAAGGGGGCTTACGAGCAGTACTTC. Encoded protein: CAWKKGAYEQYF.

The table lists this clonotype with a few counts. The rearrangement joins TRBV2 to TRBJ2-1; D might be TRBD2 (6 bases). The CDR3 length is 15 residues. CDR1 and CDR2 (germline): SNHLY, FYNNEI. V shed 6 bases and J shed 0 bases, with 12 bases lying between them. In DNA, the CDR3 is TGTGCCAGCAGCATACTAGCCTTCTCCTACAATGAGCAGTTCTTC. This encodes CASSILAFSYNEQFF.

This chain links TRBV5-5 with TRBJ2-5, with no clear D. Germline V gives CDR1 SGHKS, CDR2 YYEKEE (reference sequence). This CDR3 spans 13 amino acids. Deletions cut 1 base from V and 3 bases from J, with 7 bases between. CDR3 nucleotide sequence: TGTGCCAGCAGCTTGTGGTGGGAAGAGACCCAGTACTTC. This codes for CASSLWWEETQYF.

This clonotype has at least ten counts. J is TRBJ2-5 and V is TRBV5-1; the D is unclear. Between the trimmed V and J ends, which lost 1 base and 5 bases, there was a span of 18 bases. CDR3 length: 16 residues. Germline V gene lookup returns CDR1 SGHRS and CDR2 YFSETQ. DNA of the CDR3: TGCGCCAGCAGCTTGCTCCAGGCGATTCTTCCGGAGACCCAGTACTTC. This translates into CASSLLQAILPETQYF.

This clonotype has only a few counts. The rearrangement uses TRBV15 and TRBJ2-1; D not resolved. Germline CDR1 LNHNV, CDR2 YYDKDF (reference sequence). Trimming cost V 4 bases and J 5 bases, with 24 bases left between them. The CDR3 is 18 residues long. The CDR3 DNA reads TGTGCCACCAGCAAAGACGCGGTCCGAAACCGATTTAACAATGAGCAGTTCTTC. It codes for CATSKDAVRNRFNNEQFF.

This clonotype was counted between two and nine times. The chain couples TRBV29-1 to TRBJ2-2; D remains unclear. The germline V gene has CDR1 SQVTM and CDR2 ANQGSEA. This CDR3 has 13 amino acids. The ends were cut back, 4 bases at V and 1 base at J, with 7 bases in the middle. DNA for the CDR3: TGCAGCGTTGCTATAGTGAACACCGGGGAGCTGTTTTTT. Protein sequence: CSVAIVNTGELFF.

This clonotype has more than one count but fewer than ten. The gene calls are TRBV7-8 and TRBJ2-3; TRBD2 is a possible D gene (5 bases). The CDR3 contains 16 residues. The germline V gene encodes CDR1 SGHVS and CDR2 FQNEAQ. V shed 1 base and J shed 0 bases, with 11 bases lying between them. The CDR3 loop reads CASSLGSGVSTDTQYF. In DNA, the CDR3 is TGTGCCAGCAGCTTAGGGTCCGGGGTGAGCACAGATACGCAGTATTTT.

The chain employs TRBV7-8 and TRBJ2-7, with D unclear. Germline V gene lookup returns CDR1 SGHVS and CDR2 FQNEAQ. V was shortened by 0 bases and J by 5 bases, with 11 bases between the two germline ends. This CDR3 has 14 residues. DNA of the CDR3: TGTGCCAGCAGCTTAGCGTTCCAGGCAGACGAGCAGTACTTC. Its protein is CASSLAFQADEQYF. Complete variable domain (other parts from reference TRBV7-8 and TRBJ2-7): GAGVSQSPRYKVAKRGQDVALRCDPISGHVSLFWYQQALGQGPEFLTYFQNEAQLDKSGLPSDRFFAERPEGSVSTLKIQRTQQEDSAVYLCASSLAFQADEQYFGPGTRLTVT.

The chain recombines TRBV7-2 with TRBJ1-3; 7 nucleotides match TRBD1. Trimming cost V 4 bases and J 0 bases; bases outside gene matches: 9. Germline CDR1 and CDR2: SGHTA and FQGNSA. The CDR3 consists of 17 residues. The CDR3 protein is CASSYRQGIRSGNTIYF. The CDR3 DNA follows: TGTGCCAGCAGCTATCGACAGGGTATCCGCTCTGGAAACACCATATATTTT.

This rearrangement joins TRBV7-9 to TRBJ1-6, with unresolved D. The CDR3 has 14 residues. Trimming removed 1 base at V and 10 bases at J, with 11 bases between. In germline, CDR1 is SEHNR, CDR2 FQNEAQ (reference sequence). CDR3 coding DNA: TGTGCCAGCAGCTTAGGGTCGGGAGACTCACCCCTCCACTTT. Its translation: CASSLGSGDSPLHF.

This chain joins TRBV7-3 and TRBJ1-1; D gene unclear. The CDR3 loop spans 13 amino acids. The V end lost 2 bases, the J end lost 6 bases, and 10 bases lay between the germline ends. Germline loops: CDR1 SGHTA, CDR2 FQGTGA. The CDR3 sequence: CASSLGLGAEAFF. The DNA of the CDR3 is TGTGCCAGCAGCTTAGGGCTGGGCGCTGAAGCTTTCTTT.

This clonotype has only a few counts. This chain uses TRBV18 with TRBJ2-7, with a weak D call TRBD2 (5 bases). CDR3 length: 14 amino acids. Trimming cost V 1 base and J 4 bases, with 11 bases left between them. Germline CDR1 KGHSH, CDR2 LQKENI. The CDR3 DNA follows: TGTGCCAGCTCACCACAGCAGACTATTTACGAGCAGTACTTC. The encoded protein is CASSPQQTIYEQYF.

Only a few counts were recorded for this clonotype. The genes are TRBV11-2 and TRBJ2-5; 7 nucleotides agree with TRBD2. From germline, CDR1 is SGHAT and CDR2 FQNNGV. Losses at the gene ends were 5 bases for V and 5 bases for J; bases not matched to a gene: 17. This CDR3 is built from 17 residues. CDR3 sequence reads: CASSPVWRERWEETQYF. The CDR3 nucleotides are TGTGCCAGCAGCCCCGTCTGGCGGGAGCGTTGGGAGGAGACCCAGTACTTC.

This clonotype has just a few counts. The chain couples TRBV14 to TRBJ1-2, with a possible D match to TRBD1 (5 bases). The V end was cut by 5 bases, the J end by 4 bases, with 14 bases between. The CDR3 is made up of 14 amino acids. Germline CDR1 is SGHDN and CDR2 is FVKESK. The CDR3 reads CASSVTAGTYGYTF. The DNA for the CDR3 is TGTGCCAGCAGCGTGACGGCAGGGACCTATGGCTACACCTTC.

The genes are TRBV20-1 and TRBJ2-1, with 10 nucleotides matching TRBD2. The CDR3 contains 16 residues. CDR1 and CDR2 (germline): DFQATT, SNEGSKA (reference sequence). V was pared by 1 base and J by 0 bases, with 3 bases of the junction left unmatched. The CDR3 DNA is TGCAGTGCTAGAGTCGCTAGCGGGAGCTCCTACAATGAGCAGTTCTTC. As protein: CSARVASGSSYNEQFF.

This chain links TRBV20-1 with TRBJ1-5; a possible D gene is TRBD1 (6 bases). With 7 bases removed from V and 8 bases from J, the gap between germline ends came to 18 bases. The CDR3 has 13 amino acids. Germline V gene lookup returns CDR1 DFQATT and CDR2 SNEGSKA (reference sequence). CDR3 amino acids: CSGPRDTNKPQHF. For the CDR3, the DNA is TGCAGTGGACCCCGGGACACTAACAAGCCCCAGCATTTT.